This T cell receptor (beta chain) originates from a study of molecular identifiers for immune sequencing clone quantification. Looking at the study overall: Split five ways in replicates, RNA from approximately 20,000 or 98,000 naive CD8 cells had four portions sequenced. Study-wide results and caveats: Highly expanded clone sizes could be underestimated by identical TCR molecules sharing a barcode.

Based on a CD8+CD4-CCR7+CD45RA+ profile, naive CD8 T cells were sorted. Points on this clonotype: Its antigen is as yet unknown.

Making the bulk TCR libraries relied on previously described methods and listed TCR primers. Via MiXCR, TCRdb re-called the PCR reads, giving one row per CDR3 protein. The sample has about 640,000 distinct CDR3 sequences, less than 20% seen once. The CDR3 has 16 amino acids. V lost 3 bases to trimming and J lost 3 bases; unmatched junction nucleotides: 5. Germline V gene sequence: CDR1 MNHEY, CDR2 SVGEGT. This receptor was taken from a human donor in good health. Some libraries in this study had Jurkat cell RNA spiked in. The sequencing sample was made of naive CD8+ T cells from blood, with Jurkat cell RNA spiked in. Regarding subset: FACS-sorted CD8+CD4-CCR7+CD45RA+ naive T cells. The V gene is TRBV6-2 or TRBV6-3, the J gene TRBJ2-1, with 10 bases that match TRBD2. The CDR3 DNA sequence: TGTGCCAGCAGTTATAGTAGCGGGGGGAGCTACAATGAGCAGTTCTTC. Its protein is CASSYSSGGSYNEQFF.